Each of the 24 T cell receptor beta chains below was sequenced from the same sample in a study of identical twins. A single record per CDR3 protein comes from TCRdb applying MiXCR to the 5' RACE reads. The sample yields some 500,000 distinct CDR3 sequences, 14% seen once. These same records also appear under a second study, on yellow fever vaccine responses in identical twins.

The sequenced material came from CD4+ T cells sorted from blood. The receptors come from a woman younger than 35 in good health.

The chain recombines TRBV13 with TRBJ2-3; 11 bases are shared with TRBD1. The ends lost 6 bases at V and 3 bases at J; junction bases unmatched: 11. CDR3 size: 17 residues. Germline V gives CDR1 PRHDT, CDR2 FYEKMQ (reference sequence). The CDR3 loop is CASRSGQGDFRTDTQYF. The CDR3 region has the DNA TGTGCCAGCAGATCGGGACAGGGGGATTTTCGGACAGATACGCAGTATTTT. Based on the CDR3 plus reference TRBV13 and TRBJ2-3, the full variable domain is AAGVIQSPRHLIKEKRETATLKCYPIPRHDTVYWYQQGPGQDPQFLISFYEKMQSDKGSIPDRFSAQQFSDYHSELNMSSLELGDSALYFCASRSGQGDFRTDTQYFGPGTRLTVL.

This clonotype was seen a handful of times. The V and J genes are TRBV7-9 and TRBJ1-5; maybe TRBD1 (5 bases). Trimming left V 0 bases short and J 2 bases short, with 11 bases between. This CDR3 contains 16 residues. Germline CDR1 and CDR2: SEHNR and FQNEAQ (reference sequence). The CDR3: CASSLAQGTGNQPQHF. Here the CDR3 DNA reads TGTGCCAGCAGCTTAGCGCAGGGAACAGGCAATCAGCCCCAGCATTTT.

The chain couples TRBV29-1 to TRBJ2-3; 8 positions match TRBD1. With 2 bases clipped from V and 7 bases from J, the junction kept 8 bases outside the gene matches. Germline loops: CDR1 SQVTM, CDR2 ANQGSEA. CDR3 length equals 14 residues. This chain's CDR3 is CSVESPYRGNTQYF. DNA of the CDR3: TGCAGCGTTGAAAGTCCCTACAGGGGGAATACGCAGTATTTT.

The sample holds a few counts of this clonotype. This sequence joins TRBV11-2 and TRBJ2-5; unclear D gene. The germline V gene encodes CDR1 SGHAT and CDR2 FQNNGV. The CDR3 has 12 residues. Trimming removed 1 base from V and 7 bases from J, with 7 bases in between. The CDR3 DNA sequence: TGTGCCAGCAGCTTAGTACAGCGGACCCAGTACTTC. It is translated as CASSLVQRTQYF.

The rearrangement joins TRBV4-1 to TRBJ2-7, with D possibly matching TRBD2 (6 bases). The CDR3 runs 15 residues. Germline loops: CDR1 MGHRA, CDR2 YSYEKL. V was clipped by 5 bases and J by 1 base, with 15 bases between them. The CDR3 sequence: CASSFRIAASYEQYF. CDR3 in DNA: TGCGCCAGCAGCTTCAGGATAGCGGCATCCTACGAGCAGTACTTC.

The gene calls are TRBV20-1 and TRBJ2-1; 12 nucleotides match TRBD2. This CDR3 spans 16 amino acids. The ends lost 2 bases at V and 4 bases at J; junction bases unmatched: 6. Germline values: CDR1 DFQATT, CDR2 SNEGSKA (reference sequence). In DNA form, the CDR3 reads TGCAGTGCTAGACCTAGCGGGAGGGTTGGTTACAATGAGCAGTTCTTC. Its translation: CSARPSGRVGYNEQFF.

This clonotype showed up just a few times. J is TRBJ2-2 and V is TRBV9, with 8 bases lining up with TRBD2. This CDR3 comprises 15 residues. Germline trimming cut 3 bases from V and 5 bases from J; bases unmatched to any gene: 6. The germline V gene encodes CDR1 SGDLS and CDR2 YYNGEE. CDR3 amino acids: CASSAFTGGTGELFF. The CDR3, as DNA: TGTGCCAGCAGCGCCTTTACGGGAGGGACCGGGGAGCTGTTTTTT.

In its sample, this clonotype was seen many times. V and J are TRBV27 and TRBJ2-7; D is undetermined. The germline V gene encodes CDR1 MNHEY and CDR2 SMNVEV (reference sequence). V was clipped by 3 bases and J by 0 bases, with 9 bases between them. The CDR3 length is 14 residues. The CDR3: CASSFLPSSYEQYF. CDR3 sequence (DNA): TGTGCCAGCAGTTTCCTCCCCAGCTCCTACGAGCAGTACTTC.

This clonotype occurred a few times. The V and J genes are TRBV5-1 and TRBJ2-3; TRBD2 agrees at 7 bases. The CDR3 is made up of 17 amino acids. V lost 0 bases, J lost 0 bases, and 7 bases stayed unmatched. Germline CDR1 is SGHRS and CDR2 is YFSETQ. CDR3 bases: TGCGCCAGCAGCTTGGTCAAGAGCGGGATAAGCACAGATACGCAGTATTTT. It yields the protein CASSLVKSGISTDTQYF.

This clonotype was found a few times. The V call is TRBV6-1, the J call TRBJ2-6, with TRBD1 as a possible D gene (5 bases). Germline CDR1 and CDR2: MNHNS and SASEGT. V lost 2 bases to trimming and J lost 3 bases, with 8 bases between them. There are 15 residues in the CDR3. CDR3 coding DNA: TGTGCCAGCAGTGAAATGACAGTTGGGGCCAACGTCCTGACTTTC. It yields the protein CASSEMTVGANVLTF.

The V gene is TRBV28, the J gene TRBJ2-3; a possible D gene is TRBD2 (7 bases). The CDR3 spans 16 residues. Germline V lookup: CDR1 MDHEN, CDR2 SYDVKM. V was clipped by 7 bases and J by 0 bases, with 17 bases between them. The CDR3 region has the DNA TGTGCCAGCATCGTAGGGGGGGACGGTAGCACAGATACGCAGTATTTT. This translates into CASIVGGDGSTDTQYF.

The chain joins TRBV20-1 to TRBJ2-1; D is unclear. Trimming removed 4 bases at V and 0 bases at J, with 4 bases between. This CDR3 has 12 residues. Germline values: CDR1 DFQATT, CDR2 SNEGSKA (reference sequence). The CDR3 protein is CSATPSYNEQFF. DNA of the CDR3: TGCAGTGCTACCCCCTCCTACAATGAGCAGTTCTTC.

The V and J genes are TRBV5-6 and TRBJ1-5; D is perhaps TRBD1 (6 bases). The CDR3 is made up of 15 amino acids. With 3 bases removed from V and 0 bases from J, the gap between germline ends came to 10 bases. Germline CDR1 is SGHDT and CDR2 is YYEEEE. The CDR3 nucleotides read TGTGCCAGCAGCTATGGGACATATAGCAATCAGCCCCAGCATTTT. It translates to CASSYGTYSNQPQHF.

This clonotype has more than one count but fewer than ten. V gene TRBV6-1 combines with J gene TRBJ2-7; 7 bases align to TRBD1. Germline loops: CDR1 MNHNS, CDR2 SASEGT. The CDR3 is 14 residues long. V was pared by 4 bases and J by 0 bases, with 3 bases of the junction left unmatched. The CDR3 here is CASSAQGISYEQYF. The CDR3 coding sequence is TGTGCCAGCAGTGCACAGGGGATCTCCTACGAGCAGTACTTC.

The rearrangement links TRBV29-1 to TRBJ2-7; 10 bases line up with TRBD1. The germline CDR1 and CDR2 sequences are SQVTM and ANQGSEA. The CDR3 runs to 14 residues. J was trimmed by 5 bases and V by 7 bases; bases with no gene match: 11. The CDR3 nucleotides are TGCAGCGGTGGACGAGGGACAGGGGCCCACGAGCAGTACTTC. Translating it yields CSGGRGTGAHEQYF.

The chain carries TRBV25-1 and TRBJ1-5; no clear D. The CDR3 runs to 14 residues. With 5 bases removed from V and 0 bases from J, the gap between germline ends came to 8 bases. Germline V CDR1 and CDR2: MGHDK, SYGVNS. CDR3 nucleotide sequence: TGTGCCAGCAGTTTGAGCGGTAGCAATCAGCCCCAGCATTTT. It is translated as CASSLSGSNQPQHF.

This clonotype has a handful of counts. The CDR3 bases are TGTGCCAGCAGCTTTCTCTCACTAGGGCAAGAGACCCAGTACTTC. This gives the protein CASSFLSLGQETQYF. V and J are TRBV5-4 and TRBJ2-5, with D possibly TRBD2 on 5 matching bases. The CDR3 contains 15 residues. The germline CDR1 and CDR2 sequences are SGHNT and YYREEE (reference sequence). V was clipped by 2 bases and J by 2 bases, with 13 bases between them.

This clonotype came up a few times. The V gene is TRBV7-2, the J gene TRBJ2-7; perhaps TRBD1 as D (6 bases). CDR1 and CDR2 from the germline V gene are SGHTA and FQGNSA. The CDR3 has 14 residues. The ends were cut back, 5 bases at V and 3 bases at J, with 14 bases in the middle. CDR3 in DNA: TGTGCCAGCAGCCTACAGGGATCCTACTACGAGCAGTACTTC. This sequence encodes CASSLQGSYYEQYF.

This clonotype was observed a few times. The rearrangement joins TRBV10-3 to TRBJ1-1; 7 nucleotides match TRBD1. The V segment lost 6 bases and the J segment 1 base; nucleotides outside the gene matches: 5. The CDR3 is made up of 14 amino acids. From germline, CDR1 is ENHRY and CDR2 SYGVKD. In DNA, the CDR3 is TGTGCCATCAGCTCCGGGACAGAGAACACTGAAGCTTTCTTT. Encoded protein: CAISSGTENTEAFF.

Only a few counts were recorded for this clonotype. The genes are TRBV12-3 or TRBV12-4 and TRBJ2-1; 7 bases line up with TRBD2. J was trimmed by 0 bases and V by 7 bases; bases with no gene match: 6. This CDR3 contains 15 residues. The CDR3 region has the DNA TGTGCCAGCACCGTAGCGGGCCCCTCCTACAATGAGCAGTTCTTC. Its protein is CASTVAGPSYNEQFF.

The chain joins TRBV7-2 to TRBJ2-3; D is uncertain. V lost 0 bases, J lost 5 bases, and 6 bases lay in between. There are 13 residues in the CDR3. Germline CDR1 is SGHTA and CDR2 is FQGNSA. CDR3 DNA: TGTGCCAGCAGCTTAGCCCGGGTAGATACGCAGTATTTT. It is translated as CASSLARVDTQYF.

V and J are TRBV12-3 or TRBV12-4 and TRBJ2-1; D may be TRBD2 (6 bases). Trimming removed 8 bases at V and 7 bases at J, with 18 bases between. This CDR3 contains 14 residues. CDR3 residues: CASVGHRRGNEQFF. In DNA, the CDR3 is TGTGCCAGCGTAGGACATCGCCGGGGGAATGAGCAGTTCTTC.

The chain is built from TRBV27 and TRBJ2-7; tentatively, D is TRBD1 (7 bases). The CDR3 is made up of 13 amino acids. V dropped 8 bases and J dropped 3 bases, with 14 bases sitting between them. Germline V gives CDR1 MNHEY, CDR2 SMNVEV (reference sequence). The CDR3 region has the DNA TGTGCCAGCGGAAGACAGGGAGGCTACGAGCAGTACTTC. Translated, it gives CASGRQGGYEQYF.

In its sample, this clonotype was seen a few times. The rearrangement uses TRBV3-1 and TRBJ1-2; D possibly corresponds to TRBD1 (5 bases). Germline V gene data show CDR1 as LGHDT and CDR2 as YNNKEL (reference sequence). The length of the CDR3 is 14 residues. Trimming pared 4 bases from V and 3 bases from J, leaving 12 bases between. CDR3 region: CASSPGGRHYGYTF. CDR3 DNA: TGTGCCAGCAGCCCGGGGGGTCGGCACTATGGCTACACCTTC.